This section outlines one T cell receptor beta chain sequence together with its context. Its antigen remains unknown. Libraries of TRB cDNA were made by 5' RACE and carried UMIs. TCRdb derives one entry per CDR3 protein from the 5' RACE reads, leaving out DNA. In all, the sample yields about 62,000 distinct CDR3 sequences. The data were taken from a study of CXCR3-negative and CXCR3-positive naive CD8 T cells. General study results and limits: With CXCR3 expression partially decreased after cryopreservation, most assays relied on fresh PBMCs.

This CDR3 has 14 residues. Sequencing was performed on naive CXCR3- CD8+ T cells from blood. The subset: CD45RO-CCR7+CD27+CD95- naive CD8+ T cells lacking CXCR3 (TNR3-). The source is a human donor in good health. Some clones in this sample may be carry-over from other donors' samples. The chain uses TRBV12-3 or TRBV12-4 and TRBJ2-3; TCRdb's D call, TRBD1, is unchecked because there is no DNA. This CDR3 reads CASSLGVEEDTQYF.